The 26 T cell receptor beta chains presented below share a single source sample, sequenced in a study of T-cell reconstitution after alpha-beta-depleted transplantation in children. Unique molecular identifiers were incorporated when the TCRbeta library was constructed. TCRdb recomputed calls from the PCR reads with MiXCR, one row per CDR3 protein. The table lists 190,000 or so distinct CDR3 sequences, 6% to 7% of them singletons. The sequences come from PBMCs from the stem cell graft donor, collected from the stem cell graft. The origin of the receptors is a human donor who donated a stem cell graft to a child with Wiskott-Aldrich syndrome.

This clonotype was observed many times. The rearrangement links TRBV14 to TRBJ2-2, with D possibly being TRBD1 (6 bases). The germline CDR1 and CDR2 sequences are SGHDN and FVKESK. This CDR3 is 15 amino acids long. V lost 1 base to trimming and J lost 6 bases, with 12 bases between them. CDR3 sequence: CASSQVTGYSGELFF. The CDR3 DNA sequence: TGTGCCAGCAGCCAAGTCACAGGGTATTCCGGGGAGCTGTTTTTT.

This clonotype showed up many times. The junction shows a germline mismatch at one end, possibly a read error. The gene calls are TRBV5-6 and TRBJ1-1; D possibly corresponds to TRBD1 (6 bases). Germline CDR1 reads SGHDT; CDR2 reads YYEEEE. The CDR3 runs to 15 residues. CDR3 bases: TGTGCCAGCAGCTACATAACAGGGTTGAAGACTGAAGCTTTCTTT. It encodes CASSYITGLKTEAFF.

J is TRBJ1-2 and V is TRBV11-3, with 10 bases identical to TRBD1. The CDR3 consists of 14 residues. V shed 5 bases and J 4 bases; nucleotides not matched to a gene: 4. Germline V lookup: CDR1 SGHNT, CDR2 YENEEA. The CDR3 spells CASSVDRGGYGYTF. The CDR3, as DNA: TGTGCCAGCAGCGTGGACAGGGGGGGCTATGGCTACACCTTC.

In its sample, this clonotype was seen many times. This chain joins TRBV12-3 or TRBV12-4 and TRBJ1-5, with D uncertain. CDR3 size: 13 residues. V was shortened by 6 bases and J by 5 bases, with 11 bases between the two germline ends. The DNA of the CDR3 is TGTGCCAGCAGCTTTCAGCCTCATCAGCCCCAGCATTTT. Protein: CASSFQPHQPQHF.

A few counts support this clonotype. The J gene is TRBJ2-2, the V gene TRBV19, with D possibly being TRBD1 (5 bases). CDR3 length: 14 amino acids. V was trimmed by 7 bases and J by 1 base, leaving 10 bases between them. The V gene's germline CDR1 is LNHDA and CDR2 SQIVND (reference sequence). The CDR3 reads CASNRGQNTGELFF. CDR3 DNA sequence: TGTGCCAGTAACCGCGGACAGAACACCGGGGAGCTGTTTTTT. Together with reference TRBV19 and TRBJ2-2, the CDR3 gives the full variable domain: DGGITQSPKYLFRKEGQNVTLSCEQNLNHDAMYWYRQDPGQGLRLIYYSQIVNDFQKGDIAEGYSVSREKKESFPLTVTSAQKNPTAFYLCASNRGQNTGELFFGEGSRLTVL.

This clonotype was seen a few times. V gene TRBV25-1 combines with J gene TRBJ2-5; D ambiguous. Deletions cut 1 base from V and 2 bases from J, with 5 bases between. CDR1 MGHDK and CDR2 SYGVNS come from the germline V gene. The CDR3 extends over 13 amino acids. DNA for the CDR3: TGTGCCAGCAGTGAATTTGGTCAAGAGACCCAGTACTTC. Its translation: CASSEFGQETQYF.

This clonotype was recorded many times. The V call is TRBV29-1, the J call TRBJ2-1; TRBD1 or TRBD2 may be the D gene (6 bases each). Per germline, CDR1 SQVTM and CDR2 ANQGSEA. There are 14 residues in the CDR3. The V end was cut by 7 bases, the J end by 5 bases, with 18 bases between. The CDR3 reads CSARGDRQNNEQFF. CDR3 bases: TGCAGCGCTAGGGGGGACCGCCAAAACAATGAGCAGTTCTTC.

In this sample, this clonotype turned up many times. This chain links TRBV7-8 with TRBJ1-5; the D is unclear. CDR3 size: 14 residues. V was trimmed by 7 bases and J by 6 bases, leaving 16 bases between them. Germline V gives CDR1 SGHVS, CDR2 FQNEAQ. The CDR3 is CASTWDEVPQPQHF. CDR3 nucleotide sequence: TGTGCCAGCACATGGGATGAGGTTCCTCAGCCCCAGCATTTT. The full variable domain, in which reference TRBV7-8 and TRBJ1-5 provide the parts outside the CDR3, is GAGVSQSPRYKVAKRGQDVALRCDPISGHVSLFWYQQALGQGPEFLTYFQNEAQLDKSGLPSDRFFAERPEGSVSTLKIQRTQQEDSAVYLCASTWDEVPQPQHFGDGTRLSIL.

This clonotype was observed a handful of times. The chain couples TRBV11-2 to TRBJ2-7; D remains ambiguous. Germline V gene sequence: CDR1 SGHAT, CDR2 FQNNGV. V lost 1 base and J lost 2, with 12 bases in between. The CDR3 is 15 residues long. CDR3 nucleotides: TGTGCCAGCAGCTTAGCCTCAGCAGCTACCTACGAGCAGTACTTC. As protein: CASSLASAATYEQYF.

This clonotype was seen repeatedly, ten times or more. The V call is TRBV3-1, the J call TRBJ2-2; D unresolved. The length of the CDR3 is 12 residues. V was shortened by 4 bases and J by 5 bases, with 5 bases between the two germline ends. Germline CDR1 and CDR2: LGHDT and YNNKEL (reference sequence). CDR3 DNA sequence: TGTGCCAGCAGCCGCGTGACCGGGGAGCTGTTTTTT. It specifies CASSRVTGELFF. Variable domain in full (rest from reference TRBV3-1 and TRBJ2-2): DTAVSQTPKYLVTQMGNDKSIKCEQNLGHDTMYWYKQDSKKFLKIMFSYNNKELIINETVPNRFSPKSPDKAHLNLHINSLELGDSAVYFCASSRVTGELFFGEGSRLTVL.

This clonotype was detected only a few times. The V gene is TRBV19, the J gene TRBJ1-1; 7 bases align to TRBD1. After removal of 7 bases from V and 0 bases from J, the junction contained 5 bases not matched to a gene. The CDR3 sequence is 14 residues long. Germline-derived CDR1 and CDR2 are LNHDA and SQIVND (reference sequence). The CDR3 spells CASTLQGLNTEAFF. DNA for the CDR3: TGTGCCAGTACCCTACAGGGGCTGAACACTGAAGCTTTCTTT.

The V call is TRBV5-1, the J call TRBJ2-3; TRBD2 is a possible D gene (5 bases). The germline V gene has CDR1 SGHRS and CDR2 YFSETQ. Trimming took 1 base from V and 2 from J, leaving 11 bases between them. This CDR3 is 15 amino acids long. CDR3 sequence reads: CASSLRGSATDTQYF. For the CDR3, the DNA is TGCGCCAGCAGCTTGCGAGGGTCCGCCACAGATACGCAGTATTTT.

This clonotype was seen many times. The chain couples TRBV7-8 to TRBJ1-2; D perhaps matches TRBD1 (6 bases). Germline CDR1 is SGHVS and CDR2 is FQNEAQ. The CDR3 runs to 15 residues. Deletions cut 1 base from V and 3 bases from J, with 12 bases between. The DNA for the CDR3 is TGTGCCAGCAGCTTAGGAGGGGGGCAGTACTATGGCTACACCTTC. Residues: CASSLGGGQYYGYTF.

This chain joins TRBV18 and TRBJ2-1, with no clear D. The CDR3 has 15 amino acids. Trimming cost V 3 bases and J 6 bases, with 15 bases left between them. Germline V gene sequence: CDR1 KGHSH, CDR2 LQKENI. For the CDR3, the DNA is TGTGCCAGCTCACCCATGGTCCAGTCGCCCAATGAGCAGTTCTTC. Protein product: CASSPMVQSPNEQFF.

This clonotype was picked up many times. CDR3 amino acids: CASSQDFGRGDADTQYF. CDR3 nucleotides: TGCGCCAGCAGCCAAGATTTTGGCAGGGGAGACGCAGATACGCAGTATTTT. The chain couples TRBV4-3 to TRBJ2-3; maybe TRBD1 (6 bases). The CDR3 has 17 amino acids. V lost 0 bases and J 4 bases, leaving 17 bases between the germline ends. The V gene's germline CDR1 is LGHNA and CDR2 YSLEER.

This clonotype was seen repeatedly, ten times or more. The chain recombines TRBV5-8 with TRBJ1-5; D ambiguous. The germline V and J ends were trimmed by 1 base and 2 bases, with 13 bases remaining between them. CDR3 size: 16 residues. Germline V CDR1 and CDR2: SGHTS, YDEGEE. The CDR3 loop is CASSLRVGAGNQPQHF. CDR3 nucleotides: TGTGCCAGCAGCTTGCGGGTGGGAGCGGGCAATCAGCCCCAGCATTTT.

J is TRBJ2-2 and V is TRBV5-1, with 10 bases fitting TRBD1. The CDR3 consists of 15 residues. Losses at the gene ends were 5 bases for V and 6 bases for J; bases not matched to a gene: 7. Germline V gives CDR1 SGHRS, CDR2 YFSETQ. The CDR3 is CASRAGTGESGELFF. CDR3 sequence (DNA): TGCGCCAGCAGGGCCGGGACAGGGGAATCCGGGGAGCTGTTTTTT.

The chain carries TRBV9 and TRBJ2-1, with 9 bases matching TRBD2. The CDR3 has 14 amino acids. Germline V gene data show CDR1 as SGDLS and CDR2 as YYNGEE. J gave up 10 bases and V 0 bases, and 5 bases lay outside the gene matches. The CDR3 reads CASSVEVSGSEQFF. The CDR3 nucleotides are TGTGCCAGCAGCGTAGAGGTTAGCGGGAGCGAGCAGTTCTTC.

The rearrangement joins TRBV11-3 to TRBJ2-1; 8 bases line up with TRBD2. V lost 4 bases and J lost 4; bases outside the gene matches: 6. The CDR3 contains 15 residues. Germline CDR1 is SGHNT and CDR2 is YENEEA. The CDR3 loop reads CASSSSSGSYNEQFF. CDR3 DNA sequence: TGTGCCAGCAGCTCATCCAGCGGGAGTTACAATGAGCAGTTCTTC.

This clonotype was seen at least ten times. V is TRBV5-1 and J is TRBJ2-3, with D perhaps TRBD1 (5 bases). The CDR3 consists of 16 residues. Germline assignment: CDR1 SGHRS and CDR2 YFSETQ. Trimming pared 4 bases from V and 0 bases from J, leaving 15 bases between. CDR3 DNA: TGCGCCAGCAGCCTGGGGCAGGCCACTAGCACAGATACGCAGTATTTT. Amino acid sequence: CASSLGQATSTDTQYF.

This clonotype was seen a handful of times. The chain combines TRBV28 with TRBJ1-3; no reliable D call. The CDR3 covers 17 residues. From germline, CDR1 is MDHEN and CDR2 SYDVKM. Trimming removed 5 bases from V and 0 bases from J, with 17 bases in between. The CDR3 bases are TGTGCCAGCAGTGCGCAAAATGACGGGAACTCTGGAAACACCATATATTTT. Translated, it gives CASSAQNDGNSGNTIYF.

This clonotype was picked up many times. The chain employs TRBV5-1 and TRBJ2-1; D call uncertain. The CDR3 is made up of 15 amino acids. V gave up 0 bases and J gave up 3 bases, with 10 bases separating them. Germline CDR1 reads SGHRS; CDR2 reads YFSETQ. CDR3 region: CASSLGFGGYNEQFF. CDR3 sequence (DNA): TGCGCCAGCAGCTTGGGTTTCGGCGGCTACAATGAGCAGTTCTTC.

This clonotype has just a few counts. The rearrangement uses TRBV11-1 and TRBJ1-2; tentative D call: TRBD1 (5 bases). From germline, CDR1 is SGHAT and CDR2 FQDESV (reference sequence). The CDR3 length is 18 residues. Trimming left V 2 bases short and J 8 bases short, with 27 bases between. CDR3 sequence (DNA): TGTGCCAGCAGCTTATTTAGCATTCTTCAGACAGCAACGGGGGGCTACACCTTC. Amino acids: CASSLFSILQTATGGYTF.

There are many counts of this clonotype. This sequence joins TRBV6-5 and TRBJ2-2, with D hard to call. In germline, CDR1 is MNHEY, CDR2 SVGAGI. This CDR3 has 14 residues. Trimming stripped 6 bases from V and 5 bases from J, with 13 bases between. CDR3 in DNA: TGTGCCAGCAGGCGCGGTGTAGGGACCGGGGAGCTGTTTTTT. As protein: CASRRGVGTGELFF.

The CDR3 loop is CASSLTVLLSYEQYF. The DNA of the CDR3 is TGTGCCAGCAGCTTAACGGTGCTGCTCTCCTACGAGCAGTACTTC. This chain connects TRBV7-2 to TRBJ2-7; no firm D call. The germline V gene encodes CDR1 SGHTA and CDR2 FQGNSA. Trimming left V 2 bases short and J 0 bases short, with 11 bases between. The CDR3 covers 15 residues.

In this sample, this clonotype turned up many times. The rearrangement uses TRBV20-1 and TRBJ2-7; tentative D call: TRBD2 (6 bases). The V end was cut by 6 bases, the J end by 0 bases, with 12 bases between. Germline V CDR1 and CDR2: DFQATT, SNEGSKA (reference sequence). The CDR3 runs to 13 residues. Here the CDR3 reads CSARRGVSYEQYF. The DNA for the CDR3 is TGCAGTGCGAGGCGGGGAGTCTCCTACGAGCAGTACTTC.